The source of this T cell receptor beta chain is a study of blood T cell repertoires in COVID-19. At the level of the study: Specimens from acute and convalescent COVID-19 originated in the United States, Italy and Spain.

A Seattle source enrolled patients during active infection and followed them longitudinally. V was clipped by 6 bases and J by 8 bases, with 11 bases between them. The CDR3 contains 12 residues. Original data processing: Scientists estimated how many nucleated cells there were by amplifying reference gene primers. Assay: immunoSEQ multiplex PCR; the TCRdb copy retains only in-frame clones and omits some. V, J and clone size are those of that table, while D and trimming were read from the DNA. The sample has 200,000 to 250,000 clones, 70% to 90% seen once; the top ten hold approximately 2.6%. The sample comprised peripheral blood. The clonotype comes from a man aged 30 to 39 with COVID-19, enrolled during active disease. The V gene is TRBV12-3 or TRBV12-4, the J gene TRBJ2-1; possibly TRBD2 for D (6 bases). The CDR3 coding sequence is TGTGCCAGCAGCCACGGGGGTTATGAGCAGTTCTTC. This sequence encodes CASSHGGYEQFF.